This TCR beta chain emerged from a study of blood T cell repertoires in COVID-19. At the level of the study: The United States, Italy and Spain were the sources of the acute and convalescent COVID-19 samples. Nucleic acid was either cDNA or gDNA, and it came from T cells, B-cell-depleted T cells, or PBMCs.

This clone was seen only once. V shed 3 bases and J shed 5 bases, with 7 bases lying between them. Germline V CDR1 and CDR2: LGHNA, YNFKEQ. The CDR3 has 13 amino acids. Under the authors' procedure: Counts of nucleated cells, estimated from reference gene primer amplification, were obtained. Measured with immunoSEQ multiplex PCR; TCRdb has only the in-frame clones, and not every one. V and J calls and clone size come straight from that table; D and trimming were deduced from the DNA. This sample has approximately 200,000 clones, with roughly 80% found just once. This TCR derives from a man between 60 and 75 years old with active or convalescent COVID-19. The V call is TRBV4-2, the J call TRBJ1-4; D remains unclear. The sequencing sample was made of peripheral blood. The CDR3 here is CASSQGLNEKLFF. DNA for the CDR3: TGTGCCAGCAGCCAGGGCTTAAATGAAAAACTGTTTTTT.